The sequence of this TCR beta chain was determined in a study of T cell responses to AZD1222 COVID-19 vaccine. Turning to the study itself: Second-dose timings of about 4 or about 12 weeks were pooled.

The table came from immunoSEQ multiplex PCR; TCRdb's copy has only in-frame clones and leaves some out. The sample has 100,000 to 150,000 clones, 86% seen once. Notes on this clone: No antigen is known for it.

The germline gives CDR1 LNHDA, CDR2 SQIVND (reference sequence). The V and J ends lost 8 bases and 3 bases, in that order; junction bases with no gene match: 6. The CDR3 runs to 14 residues. Broader study findings: The sample set comprised mostly white British donors with more females, and clonal diversity was possibly underestimated. Increases in Spike-specific TCR breadth and depth were seen after two AZD1222 doses. Spike regions recognized by vaccine-associated CD4 TCRs spanned the protein, led by 160-218 and 743-854.

The source material was peripheral blood, sampled on day 0 of AZD1222 vaccination. The rearrangement uses TRBV19 and TRBJ1-5; 8 nucleotides agree with TRBD1. This receptor was obtained from an adult in good health. The CDR3 DNA reads as TGTGCCAGTTGCCGGGACAGGATCAATCAGCCCCAGCATTTT. It is translated as CASCRDRINQPQHF.